These T cell receptor beta chains were read from a single sample in a study of long-term antiretroviral therapy in people with HIV. Some clones are missing from TCRdb's copy, which holds only in-frame ones; the method was immunoSEQ multiplex PCR. In the table there are some 25,000 clones, roughly 85% of which are singletons. The sequenced sample was unsorted PBMCs, obtained 1.2 years after starting antiretroviral therapy. These TCRs come from a man over 45 with HIV. Both conserved end residues are part of each CDR3. A D gene is named only where the DNA matches it firmly. For some rows the clone size is stated as once, few or many, or as a class when expanded; others skip it.

TRBJ1-2	NA	TRBD1	TRBV9	CASSVDRGPVGGYTF	TGTGCCAGCAGCGTCGACAGGGGGCCGGTGGGTGGCTACACCTTC
TRBJ2-7	NA	NA	TRBV19	CASSFVSSSEQYF	TGTGCCAGTAGTTTCGTATCTAGCAGCGAGCAGTACTTC
TRBJ1-4	NA	TRBD1	TRBV5-1	CASSYGTGGISMGKLFF	TGCGCCAGCAGCTACGGGACAGGGGGGATAAGTATGGGAAAACTGTTTTTT
TRBJ1-1	NA	NA	TRBV30	CAWAPGYTEAFF	TGTGCCTGGGCTCCCGGGTACACTGAAGCTTTCTTT
TRBJ1-1	NA	TRBD1	TRBV27	CASSLSIQGGNTEAFF	TGTGCCAGCAGTTTATCGATACAGGGGGGGAACACTGAAGCTTTCTTT
TRBJ1-4	once	NA	TRBV28	CASSLWGGVGNEKLFF	TGTGCCAGCAGTTTATGGGGAGGGGTGGGTAATGAAAAACTGTTTTTT
TRBJ1-1	NA	NA	TRBV7-8	CASSSPRLGTEAFF	TGTGCCAGCAGCAGCCCCAGGTTGGGCACTGAAGCTTTCTTT
TRBJ2-3	NA	TRBD2	TRBV6-1	CASSGGIAGAGDTQYF	TGTGCCAGCAGTGGGGGAATAGCGGGGGCTGGGGATACGCAGTATTTT
TRBJ2-1	NA	NA	TRBV4-2	CASSPGDGQLNEQFF	TGTGCCAGCAGCCCGGGGGACGGACAGCTAAATGAGCAGTTCTTC
TRBJ2-3	NA	NA	TRBV6-6	CASSTNPDTQYF	TGTGCCAGCTCGACTAACCCAGATACGCAGTATTTT
TRBJ2-1	NA	NA	TRBV5-4	CASSFKAQHEQFF	TGTGCCAGCAGCTTTAAAGCCCAGCATGAGCAGTTCTTC
TRBJ1-3	NA	NA	TRBV6-5	CASQDSGNTIYF	TGTGCAAGCCAGGACTCTGGAAACACCATATATTTT
TRBJ2-7	NA	TRBD1	TRBV5-6	CASSLADRIYEQYF	TGTGCCAGCAGCTTGGCGGACAGGATCTACGAGCAGTACTTC
TRBJ1-6	few	NA	TRBV19	CASSAPGGGSPLHF	TGTGCCAGTAGTGCCCCTGGTGGTGGTTCACCCCTCCACTTT
TRBJ2-7	NA	NA	TRBV27	CASSFARGKYEQYF	TGTGCCAGCAGTTTCGCCCGGGGGAAATACGAGCAGTACTTC
TRBJ2-7	few	TRBD1	TRBV2	CASRPRQGYQRYF	TGTGCCAGCAGGCCCAGACAGGGTTATCAGAGGTACTTC
TRBJ1-1	NA	NA	TRBV19	CASMGDFSFPRSEAFF	TGTGCCAGTATGGGCGACTTTTCCTTCCCGCGATCTGAAGCTTTCTTT
TRBJ1-6	NA	NA	TRBV5-8	CASSSQQTSPLHF	TGTGCCAGCAGCTCACAACAGACTTCACCCCTCCACTTT
TRBJ2-3	NA	NA	TRBV11-2	CASSSDVGGGPDTQYF	TGTGCCAGCAGCTCAGATGTGGGCGGGGGCCCAGATACGCAGTATTTT
TRBJ1-4	NA	TRBD1	TRBV27	CASSPGDRGEELFF	TGTGCCAGCAGCCCGGGGGACAGGGGCGAGGAACTGTTTTTT
TRBJ2-7	NA	NA	TRBV29-1	CSVKSGGPYEQYF	TGCAGCGTTAAGTCGGGCGGACCCTACGAGCAGTACTTC
TRBJ1-1	few	NA	TRBV27	CASSLSPGPGEAFF	TGTGCCAGCAGTTTAAGTCCGGGCCCAGGGGAAGCTTTCTTT
TRBJ1-2	NA	NA	TRBV5-1	CASSLRRAERSGNYGYTF	TGCGCCAGCAGCTTGAGGCGGGCAGAAAGAAGTGGGAACTATGGCTACACCTTC
TRBJ1-5	NA	NA	TRBV7-9	CASSLGDRNQPQHF	TGTGCCAGCAGCTTAGGGGACCGGAATCAGCCCCAGCATTTT
TRBJ2-7	NA	NA	TRBV19	CASSWGAMYEQYF	TGTGCCAGTAGTTGGGGGGCGATGTACGAGCAGTACTTC
TRBJ2-2	NA	NA	TRBV5-1	CASSSMNTGELFF	TGCGCCAGCAGCAGTATGAACACCGGGGAGCTGTTTTTT
TRBJ2-6	once	NA	TRBV28	CASSFVGNSGANVLTF	TGTGCCAGCAGTTTCGTCGGGAACTCTGGGGCCAACGTCCTGACTTTC
TRBJ2-5	NA	NA	TRBV27	CASSLGKIGTQETQYF	TGTGCCAGCAGTTTAGGCAAAATCGGGACCCAAGAGACCCAGTACTTC
TRBJ2-5	NA	TRBD2	TRBV7-2	CASSLESWGLAGKETQYF	TGTGCCAGCAGCTTAGAAAGTTGGGGACTAGCGGGGAAAGAGACCCAGTACTTC
TRBJ2-1	NA	TRBD1	TRBV4-1	CASSQGTGSNEQFF	TGCGCCAGCAGCCAGGGGACAGGGAGCAATGAGCAGTTCTTC
TRBJ2-1	NA	NA	TRBV28	CASSNQGYNEQFF	TGTGCCAGCAGTAACCAGGGTTACAATGAGCAGTTCTTC
TRBJ2-2	NA	TRBD2	TRBV6-5	CASSYSGRGETGELFF	TGTGCCAGCAGTTACTCGGGACGGGGGGAAACCGGGGAGCTGTTTTTT
TRBJ2-7	NA	NA	TRBV7-3	CASSPEGGVEQYF	TGTGCCAGCAGCCCAGAGGGGGGGGTCGAGCAGTACTTC
TRBJ2-7	NA	NA	TRBV19	CASSIWGDVRAYEQYF	TGTGCCAGTAGTATTTGGGGGGACGTAAGGGCCTACGAGCAGTACTTC
TRBJ2-3	NA	NA	TRBV7-9	CASSSASGTDTQYF	TGTGCCAGCAGCTCTGCGTCGGGCACAGATACGCAGTATTTT
TRBJ2-7	NA	NA	TRBV18	CASSPGGEQYF	TGTGCCAGCTCACCGGGGGGTGAGCAGTACTTC
TRBJ1-4	once	TRBD1	TRBV7-2	CASSPRTGGTTNEKLFF	TGTGCCAGCAGCCCTCGGACAGGGGGCACAACTAATGAAAAACTGTTTTTT
TRBJ2-1	NA	TRBD2	TRBV6-1	CASSVLAGRYNEQFF	TGTGCCAGCAGCGTTCTAGCGGGGAGATACAATGAGCAGTTCTTC
TRBJ1-2	NA	TRBD1	TRBV4-3	CASSQGVTGVNYGYTF	TGCGCCAGCAGCCAAGGTGTGACAGGGGTAAACTATGGCTACACCTTC
TRBJ2-7	NA	TRBD2	TRBV9	CASSESGGGDEQYF	TGTGCCAGCAGCGAGTCGGGGGGAGGGGATGAGCAGTACTTC
TRBJ2-6	NA	TRBD1	TRBV15	CATSRDNRGAGGANVLTF	TGTGCCACCAGCAGAGATAACAGGGGGGCGGGAGGGGCCAACGTCCTGACTTTC
TRBJ2-7	once	TRBD1	TRBV5-1	CASSFAGTGEYF	TGCGCCAGCAGCTTCGCCGGGACAGGCGAGTACTTC